The rows below give T cell receptor beta chains drawn from one sample of a study of T cell responses to AZD1222 COVID-19 vaccine. Using immunoSEQ multiplex PCR, the repertoire was profiled, and TCRdb retains in-frame clones only, with some absent. Of more than 85,000 clones in the sample, 70% to 80% were seen once. This material consisted of peripheral blood, taken on day 0 of AZD1222 vaccination. These receptors were collected from an adult in good health. The CDR3 runs from the conserved cysteine through the conserved F or W. The D gene is left open where the match is weak. Expanded clones are given a class, and other clones once, few, many or no size at all.

len,d_gene,j_gene,v_gene,abundance,CDR3aa,CDR3nt
14,-,TRBJ1-3,TRBV3-1/TRBV3-2,-,CASSQTRTGNTIYF,TGTGCCAGCAGCCAAACCCGGACAGGAAACACCATATATTTT
15,TRBD2,TRBJ2-1,TRBV7-9,-,CASSSASGLYNEQFF,TGTGCCAGCAGCTCCGCTAGCGGATTATACAATGAGCAGTTCTTC
15,TRBD1,TRBJ2-2,TRBV2,-,CASSARTGGTGELFF,TGTGCCAGCAGCGCCCGGACAGGGGGCACCGGGGAGCTGTTTTTT
14,-,TRBJ2-7,TRBV15,-,CATSRSGSSYEQYF,TGTGCCACCAGCAGATCTGGGAGCTCCTACGAGCAGTACTTC
15,-,TRBJ1-4,TRBV4-1,-,CASSQDPGADEKLFF,TGCGCCAGCAGCCAAGACCCAGGGGCAGATGAAAAACTGTTTTTT
16,TRBD2,TRBJ2-3,TRBV2,-,CASRAGLAGSTDTQYF,TGTGCCAGCAGGGCTGGACTAGCGGGAAGCACAGATACGCAGTATTTT
12,TRBD1,TRBJ1-2,TRBV29-1,-,CSVGQGEYGYTF,TGCAGCGTAGGACAGGGGGAGTATGGCTACACCTTC
14,-,TRBJ2-1,TRBV7-9,-,CASSLPGPYNEQFF,TGTGCCAGCAGCCTACCCGGACCGTACAATGAGCAGTTCTTC
18,-,TRBJ2-7,TRBV4-3,-,CASSQDESGEGLASEQYF,TGCGCCAGCAGCCAAGATGAGTCAGGGGAGGGGCTAGCGTCCGAGCAGTACTTC
14,-,TRBJ1-1,TRBV19,-,CASTRGTANTEAFF,TGTGCCAGTACACGAGGAACAGCGAACACTGAAGCTTTCTTT
13,-,TRBJ1-1,TRBV2,-,CASSYRTGTEAFF,TGTGCCAGCAGTTATCGGACTGGTACTGAAGCTTTCTTT
15,TRBD1,TRBJ1-6,TRBV5-1,few,CASSLGQGLRSPLHF,TGCGCCAGCAGCTTGGGACAGGGCCTGAGATCACCCCTCCACTTT
12,-,TRBJ2-7,TRBV10-2,-,CASSVAGGEQYF,TGCGCCAGCAGTGTGGCAGGGGGGGAGCAGTACTTC
15,TRBD2,TRBJ2-1,TRBV7-2,-,CASSRGAGGRGEQFF,TGTGCCAGCAGTCGAGGAGCGGGAGGGCGAGGTGAGCAGTTCTTC
16,TRBD2,TRBJ2-1,TRBV24-1,-,CATSDLSSGSYNEQFF,TGTGCCACCAGTGATCTTTCTAGCGGGAGTTACAATGAGCAGTTCTTC
16,-,TRBJ1-3,TRBV9,-,CASTKQGGGAGNTIYF,TGTGCCAGCACAAAGCAGGGAGGAGGGGCTGGAAACACCATATATTTT